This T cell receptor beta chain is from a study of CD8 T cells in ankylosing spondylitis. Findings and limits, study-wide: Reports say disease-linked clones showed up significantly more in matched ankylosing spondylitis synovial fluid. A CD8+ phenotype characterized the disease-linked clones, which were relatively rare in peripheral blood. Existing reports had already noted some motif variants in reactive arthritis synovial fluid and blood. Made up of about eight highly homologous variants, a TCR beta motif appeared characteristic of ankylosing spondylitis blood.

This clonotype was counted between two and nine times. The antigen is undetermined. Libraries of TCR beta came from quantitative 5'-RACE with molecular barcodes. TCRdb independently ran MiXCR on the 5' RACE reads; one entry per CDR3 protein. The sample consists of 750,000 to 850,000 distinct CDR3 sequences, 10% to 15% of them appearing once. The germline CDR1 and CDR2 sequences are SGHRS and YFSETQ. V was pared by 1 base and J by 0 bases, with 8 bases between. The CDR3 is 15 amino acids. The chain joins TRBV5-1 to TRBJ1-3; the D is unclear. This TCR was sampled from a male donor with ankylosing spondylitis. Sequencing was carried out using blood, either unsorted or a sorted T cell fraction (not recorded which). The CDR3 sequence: CASSLTYSSGNTIYF. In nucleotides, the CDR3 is TGCGCCAGCAGCTTGACCTACAGCTCTGGAAACACCATATATTTT.